The clone carrying this T cell receptor (beta chain) was observed once. The TCR beta CDR3 regions underwent amplification using RNA transcripts as the source. The TCR CDR3 was amplified in a first-round RT-PCR using the HTBI primer set. Each CDR3 protein is one row after TCRdb ran MiXCR on the multiplex PCR reads. The table has over 700,000 distinct CDR3 sequences, over 15% seen once; the top ten hold 16%. This sample is drawn from a study of T cells in Graves' hyperthyroidism and ophthalmopathy. The CDR3 covers 17 residues. The V gene end was trimmed by 0 bases and the J gene end by 6 bases; junction bases not matched to a gene: 9. The germline CDR1 and CDR2 sequences are SGHRS and YFSETQ.

The gene calls are TRBV5-1 and TRBJ2-2; TRBD1 matches at 9 bases. The sequence came from a woman between 45 and 60 years old with Graves' hyperthyroidism that later progressed to Graves' ophthalmopathy. What was sequenced was blood. The CDR3 spells CASSLEGQGQGAGELFF. The CDR3 coding sequence is TGCGCCAGCAGCTTGGAAGGGCAGGGACAGGGAGCCGGGGAGCTGTTTTTT.